This T cell receptor (beta chain) is from a study of T cells in Graves' hyperthyroidism and ophthalmopathy (dated by TCRdb to about 2019). Regarding the complete study: Peripheral blood samples were taken at initial diagnosis, before any treatment was given. Thyroid tissue and blood T-cell repertoires from six Graves' hyperthyroidism patients were also compared in the study. Prospective prediction of ophthalmopathy was tested in an independent validation cohort consisting of some 19 hyperthyroidism patients and more than 15 patients who later progressed to ophthalmopathy. According to the paper, TCR Vbeta CDR3 sequencing was carried out on 135 peripheral blood samples, which came from 40 to 45 ophthalmopathy, some 73 hyperthyroidism and approximately 17 progressor patients. After sampling, hyperthyroidism patients received methimazole starting at 30 mg daily, and ophthalmopathy patients received high-dose intravenous methylprednisolone. The roughly 100 discovery patients were randomly split 7:3 into training and test sets. To identify distinguishing TCR V-J signatures, a discovery cohort of about 100 patients was used, comprising fewer than 45 with Graves' ophthalmopathy and some 60 with stable Graves' hyperthyroidism. General conclusions and limits of the study: In cross-validation, a model built on a 13 V-J signature told ophthalmopathy apart from stable hyperthyroidism with over 85% sensitivity and roughly 81% specificity, and in testing the same model reached 80%/75%. Blood samples also contained most of the expanded thyroid clonotypes (frequency above 0.001), which suggests that blood repertoires may reflect thyroid immune responses. Sample size was not statistically predetermined, and blinding of investigators to group allocation was not performed. In validation, the model predicted progression to ophthalmopathy with roughly 70% sensitivity and about 73% specificity, a median of about 6 months before onset.

A remark on this clonotype: The target of this receptor is not known. The input lacks base qualities; no much larger clone sits a single base away.

Hyperthyroidism patients were newly diagnosed, with disease duration under 2 months, and aged 18 to 65 years. Patients with uncontrolled infections, other autoimmune diseases, pregnancy or lactation were excluded. Diagnoses were based on clinical symptoms, serum thyroxine and TRAb, thyroid ultrasound and orbital computed tomography. Blood from progressor patients was drawn when they were first diagnosed with hyperthyroidism, before any ophthalmopathy symptoms appeared. PBMCs were isolated from 7.5 to 10 ml of fresh peripheral blood by Ficoll-Paque density gradient centrifugation. Progressor patients were first diagnosed with Graves' hyperthyroidism and then developed ophthalmopathy during follow-up. Total RNA was extracted with Trizol reagent, and quality was checked on an Agilent 2100 Bioanalyzer. V and J lose 2 bases and 2 bases, and a span of 12 bases separates them. The CDR3 numbers 15 residues from cysteine through phenylalanine. Just CDR3 DNA is preserved here, 45 bases in frame from base 1. CDR1 and CDR2 are drawn from the germline V gene: MNHNS, SASEGT.

TCR beta CDR3 regions were amplified from RNA transcripts. For the first round of RT-PCR on the TCR CDR3, the HTBI primer set was used together with the Qiagen OneStep RT-PCR kit. The libraries were constructed in a second round of multiplex PCR and then size-selected and purified. Paired-end sequencing of the libraries was performed with 100 bp reads on an Illumina HiSeq2000. Turning to the authors' computational methods: SOAPnuke was used to process the raw data, with reads discarded if the reads contained adapters or uncalled bases, had a mean Phred below 15, or lacked an exact constant-primer or identifier match. COPE v1.2.5 was used to merge high-quality paired reads, and clonotypes were defined as unique nucleotide sequences. Clonotypes were aligned to IMGT TRBV, TRBD and TRBJ reference segments using MiTCR v1.1. The analysis included only V-J combinations with a frequency above 0.0001, which together covered about 99% of the repertoires. The TCS score was defined as the ratio of F50 (clonal expansion) to E x V (chaos), calculated using BLOSUM62-based TCRdist between CDR3 peptides within each V-J. Welch's t-statistics and random forest reduced roughly 500 V-J features to 10 to 15, which were used in a naive Bayes classifier (R e1071). TCRdb applied fastp at Q25 and MiXCR to the public reads, then kept only in-frame beta chains. Rows merge per CDR3 protein into single entries with the most common DNA and genes. The V and J calls, along with clone size, are taken from TCRdb and not from the paper's own processing. Recorded for this sample are fewer than 450,000 distinct CDR3 sequences; about 18% of them occurred a single time. Roughly 35% of the sample lies in the top ten.

The V and J segments used are TRBV6-1 and TRBJ1-2; the D gene cannot be resolved reliably. This TCR derives from a woman in her 30s with Graves' hyperthyroidism that later progressed to Graves' ophthalmopathy. The source material was blood. The bases read TGTGCCAGCAGTGAAATACTAACGAACAACTATGGCTACACCTTC. Its product reads: CASSEILTNNYGYTF.